A single sample is the source of the 22 T cell receptor beta chains below, sequenced in a study of T cell changes during pregnancy in multiple sclerosis. The assay was immunoSEQ multiplex PCR, and TCRdb's table has in-frame clones only and misses some. The sample yields fewer than 100,000 clones, approximately 94% seen once. The input for sequencing was peripheral blood, taken after pregnancy. These receptor sequences come from a female donor in good health, enrolled as a control in a pregnancy study.

This chain uses TRBV28 with TRBJ1-4, with TRBD1 identical over 7 bases. The CDR3 is 17 amino acids. After removal of 5 bases from V and 7 bases from J, the junction contained 16 bases not matched to a gene. Germline lookup yields CDR1 MDHEN and CDR2 SYDVKM. CDR3 residues: CASSAISQGTVGEKLFF. The DNA for the CDR3 is TGTGCCAGCAGTGCGATATCCCAGGGGACAGTCGGTGAAAAACTGTTTTTT.

The chain links TRBV6-1 to TRBJ1-1; TRBD1 aligns across 7 bases. CDR1 is MNHNS, CDR2 SASEGT, per germline. The CDR3 extends over 15 amino acids. After removal of 7 bases from V and 2 bases from J, the junction contained 10 bases not matched to a gene. CDR3 region: CASKGAGEGNTEAFF. The CDR3 coding sequence is TGTGCCAGCAAGGGGGCAGGCGAAGGAAACACTGAAGCTTTCTTT.

This rearrangement joins TRBV19 to TRBJ2-1; 9 bases map to TRBD2. Germline V gives CDR1 LNHDA, CDR2 SQIVND (reference sequence). J lost 9 bases, V lost 5 bases, and 11 bases had no gene match. This CDR3 is 15 amino acids long. CDR3 in amino acids: CASSDPGLAPREQFF. For the CDR3, the DNA is TGTGCCAGTAGTGACCCGGGACTAGCACCCCGTGAGCAGTTCTTC.

The chain carries TRBV7-9 and TRBJ2-7; 7 bases agree with TRBD2. The CDR3 runs to 15 residues. CDR1 SEHNR and CDR2 FQNEAQ come from the germline V gene (reference sequence). With 7 bases clipped from V and 4 bases from J, the junction kept 13 bases outside the gene matches. The CDR3 bases are TGTGCCAGCACACAAGTGGCGGGAGTGGGGTACGAGCAGTACTTC. Encoded protein: CASTQVAGVGYEQYF.

This sequence joins TRBV14 and TRBJ1-4, with 9 nucleotides matching TRBD1. The CDR3 loop spans 15 amino acids. In germline, CDR1 is SGHDN, CDR2 FVKESK. Trimming took 4 bases from V and 8 from J; bases not matched to a gene: 8. CDR3 sequence reads: CASSLTGGAGEKLFF. CDR3 sequence (DNA): TGTGCCAGCAGCCTTACAGGGGGCGCTGGGGAAAAACTGTTTTTT.

This clone has just one count. CDR3 DNA: TGTGCCAGCAGCTCCTTTATAGCGGGACGTACCGGGGAGCTGTTTTTT. Translating it yields CASSSFIAGRTGELFF. The chain is built from TRBV11-2 and TRBJ2-2, with 8 bases that match TRBD2. The CDR3 consists of 16 residues. CDR1 SGHAT and CDR2 FQNNGV come from the germline V gene. V shed 4 bases, J shed 5 bases, and the junction held 9 bases outside the gene matches.

The chain carries TRBV2 and TRBJ2-1, with D possibly matching TRBD1 (5 bases). Trimming left V 6 bases short and J 10 bases short, with 10 bases between. From germline, CDR1 is SNHLY and CDR2 FYNNEI. CDR3 length: 11 amino acids. The DNA of the CDR3 is TGTGCCAGCAGGGGGCCAAGCGAGCAGTTCTTC. This encodes CASRGPSEQFF.

This rearrangement joins TRBV7-8 to TRBJ1-6; D remains ambiguous. Germline CDR1 reads SGHVS; CDR2 reads FQNEAQ. The CDR3 totals 15 residues. V gave up 1 base and J gave up 6 bases, with 10 bases separating them. CDR3 amino acids: CASSLDQPSNSPLHF. CDR3 coding DNA: TGTGCCAGCAGCTTAGACCAGCCTAGTAATTCACCCCTCCACTTT.

V gene TRBV5-1 combines with J gene TRBJ2-5; 12 bases fit TRBD2. This CDR3 has 15 residues. V shed 3 bases and J 3 bases; nucleotides not matched to a gene: 3. CDR1 SGHRS and CDR2 YFSETQ come from the germline V gene. For the CDR3, the DNA is TGCGCCAGCAGCTCGGGACTAGCGGGCAAAGAGACCCAGTACTTC. It encodes CASSSGLAGKETQYF.

As regards this clone: Sequence at one end of the junction differs from germline and may be a read error. The rearrangement links TRBV7-8 to TRBJ1-1; D remains unclear. Germline loops: CDR1 SGHVS, CDR2 FQNEAQ. The CDR3 covers 12 residues. The CDR3 DNA sequence: TGTGCCAGCAGCCCCGGTTTGGGGAGGTGCGTCTTT. Translated: CASSPGLGRCVF.

For this clone: One end of the junction is discordant with germline, which a read error may explain. The chain has TRBV7-2 and TRBJ2-5, with D possibly matching TRBD2 (6 bases). There are 12 residues in the CDR3. Germline-derived CDR1 and CDR2 are SGHTA and FQGNSA. The CDR3: CSCGLGGGDQYF. As DNA, the CDR3 is TGCTCGTGCGGGTTGGGCGGAGGGGACCAGTACTTC.

The rearrangement links TRBV4-3 to TRBJ2-1; 8 bases line up with TRBD2. CDR3 length: 14 residues. CDR1 and CDR2 from the germline V gene are LGHNA and YSLEER. The V segment lost 3 bases and the J segment 3 bases; nucleotides outside the gene matches: 1. The CDR3 spells CASSHSGSYNEQFF. In DNA, the CDR3 is TGCGCCAGCAGCCACAGCGGGAGCTACAATGAGCAGTTCTTC.

The chain employs TRBV29-1 and TRBJ2-5; perhaps TRBD2 as D (5 bases). CDR3 length equals 12 residues. Germline CDR1 SQVTM, CDR2 ANQGSEA. V gave up 0 bases and J gave up 5 bases, with 7 bases separating them. CDR3 sequence reads: CSVEELGETQYF. The CDR3, as DNA: TGCAGCGTTGAAGAACTAGGGGAGACCCAGTACTTC.

The V and J genes are TRBV2 and TRBJ1-6; 10 bases map to TRBD1. The CDR3 sequence is 14 residues long. V lost 6 bases and J lost 7; bases outside the gene matches: 3. CDR1 and CDR2 from the germline V gene are SNHLY and FYNNEI. Here the CDR3 reads CASREGQGNSPLHF. CDR3 coding DNA: TGTGCCAGCAGAGAGGGACAGGGGAATTCACCCCTCCACTTT.

The chain is built from TRBV7-2 and TRBJ2-1; TRBD2 matches 15 bases. The V gene's germline CDR1 is SGHTA and CDR2 FQGNSA. There are 15 residues in the CDR3. Losses at the gene ends were 5 bases for V and 10 bases for J; bases not matched to a gene: 6. The CDR3 DNA is TGTGCCAGCAGCAGATCGGGACTAGCGGGAGGAGAGCAGTTCTTC. Translating it yields CASSRSGLAGGEQFF.

This clone appeared a single time. The chain couples TRBV5-1 to TRBJ2-7; maybe TRBD2 (6 bases). In germline, CDR1 is SGHRS, CDR2 YFSETQ. Trimming removed 4 bases at V and 0 bases at J, with 14 bases between. The CDR3 is 15 residues long. The CDR3 loop reads CASSVLAESSYEQYF. CDR3 coding DNA: TGCGCCAGCAGCGTTTTAGCGGAGAGCTCCTACGAGCAGTACTTC.

The CDR3 loop reads CASSSRPVNSNQPQHF. CDR3 sequence (DNA): TGTGCCAGTAGTTCCCGTCCCGTTAATAGCAATCAGCCCCAGCATTTT. The chain couples TRBV19 to TRBJ1-5, with D unclear. CDR1 is LNHDA and CDR2 is SQIVND in the germline V gene (reference sequence). CDR3 length: 16 residues. The V and J ends lost 5 bases and 0 bases respectively, with 14 bases between them.

This clone is a singleton in its sample. The V call is TRBV6-5, the J call TRBJ2-1, with D perhaps TRBD1 (6 bases). The CDR3 runs 15 residues. Trimming removed 6 bases from V and 7 bases from J, with 19 bases in between. CDR1 MNHEY and CDR2 SVGAGI come from the germline V gene. CDR3 bases: TGTGCCAGCAGAACCTTTGGGGGCTCGGGGAATGAGCAGTTCTTC. This encodes CASRTFGGSGNEQFF.

The chain is built from TRBV2 and TRBJ2-1, with a tentative D call TRBD1 (6 bases). This CDR3 is built from 12 residues. CDR1 SNHLY and CDR2 FYNNEI come from the germline V gene. V lost 6 bases, J lost 6 bases, and 9 bases lay in between. The CDR3 is CASSTDSNEQFF. In DNA form, the CDR3 reads TGTGCCAGCAGCACGGACAGCAATGAGCAGTTCTTC.

This chain connects TRBV7-8 to TRBJ2-6; TRBD1 agrees at 8 bases. The ends lost 2 bases at V and 0 bases at J; junction bases unmatched: 9. This CDR3 is 19 amino acids long. Germline V CDR1 and CDR2: SGHVS, FQNEAQ. The CDR3 is CASSLTRTGWSSGANVLTF. The CDR3 nucleotides read TGTGCCAGCAGCTTAACCCGGACAGGGTGGAGCTCTGGGGCCAACGTCCTGACTTTC.

This chain uses TRBV5-1 with TRBJ1-1, with a tentative D call TRBD1 (5 bases). The CDR3 is 12 residues long. Trimming shortened V by 7 bases and J by 4 bases, and 11 bases separated the two germline ends. Germline V lookup: CDR1 SGHRS, CDR2 YFSETQ. The CDR3: CASSLQGTEAFF. CDR3 coding DNA: TGCGCCAGCTCACTCCAGGGCACTGAAGCTTTCTTT.

The table lists this clone with a count of one. The chain uses TRBV7-2 and TRBJ2-7; 11 nucleotides match TRBD1. J gave up 3 bases and V 4 bases, and 2 bases lay outside the gene matches. The CDR3 is made up of 14 amino acids. Per germline, CDR1 SGHTA and CDR2 FQGNSA. The CDR3 region has the DNA TGTGCCAGCAGCTCCGGGACAGGGGGCTACGAGCAGTACTTC. It translates to CASSSGTGGYEQYF.